This T cell receptor beta chain was recovered during a study of spatial heterogeneity in lung cancer. On the study more broadly: The authors sequenced available follow-up PBMC samples, taken a median of roughly 2 years after resection. General study findings and limits: There were more appearances of ubiquitous expanded tumor TCRs in blood at resection than at follow-up.

About this clonotype itself: Its target is unknown.

TCRdb analysed the 5' RACE reads with MiXCR anew, one entry per CDR3 protein. The sample contains 45,000 to 55,000 distinct CDR3 sequences, 10% to 15% of which appear only once. Time point here: blood at routine non-recurrence follow-up after resection. No cell sorting; template was whole RNA from tumor, lung tissue or PBMC. Germline CDR1 reads SGHTA; CDR2 reads FQGNSA. V lost 0 bases, J lost 14 bases, and 13 bases lay in between. This CDR3 contains 13 residues. The genes are TRBV7-2 and TRBJ1-4; the D is unclear. The TCR originated in a male donor with early-stage non-small cell lung cancer. The specimen comprised PBMCs, sampled at follow-up. CDR3 DNA: TGTGCCAGCAGCTTAGCGGGTCTCTCCACTCTGTTTTTT. Protein: CASSLAGLSTLFF.